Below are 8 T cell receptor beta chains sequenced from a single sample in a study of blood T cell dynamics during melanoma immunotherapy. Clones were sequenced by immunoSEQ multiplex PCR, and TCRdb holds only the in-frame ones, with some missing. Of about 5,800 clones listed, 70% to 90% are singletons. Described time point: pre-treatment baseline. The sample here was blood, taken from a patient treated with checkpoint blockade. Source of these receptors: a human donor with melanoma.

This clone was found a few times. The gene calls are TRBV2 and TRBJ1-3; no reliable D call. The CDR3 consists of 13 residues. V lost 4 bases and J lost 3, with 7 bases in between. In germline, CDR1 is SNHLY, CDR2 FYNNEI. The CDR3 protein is CASSGTGGNTIYF. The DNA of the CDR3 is TGTGCCAGCAGTGGGACGGGTGGAAACACCATATATTTT.

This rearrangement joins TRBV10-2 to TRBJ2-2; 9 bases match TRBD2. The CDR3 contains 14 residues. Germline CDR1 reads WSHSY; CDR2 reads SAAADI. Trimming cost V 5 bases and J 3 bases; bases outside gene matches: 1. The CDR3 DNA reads TGCGCCAGCAGTTCTAGCGGGGACACCGGGGAGCTGTTTTTT. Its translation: CASSSSGDTGELFF.

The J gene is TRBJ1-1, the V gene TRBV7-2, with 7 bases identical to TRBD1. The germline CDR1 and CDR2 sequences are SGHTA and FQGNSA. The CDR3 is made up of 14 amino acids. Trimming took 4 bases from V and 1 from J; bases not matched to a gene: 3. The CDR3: CASSYRTGNTEAFF. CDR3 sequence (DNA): TGTGCCAGCAGCTATCGGACAGGGAACACTGAAGCTTTCTTT.

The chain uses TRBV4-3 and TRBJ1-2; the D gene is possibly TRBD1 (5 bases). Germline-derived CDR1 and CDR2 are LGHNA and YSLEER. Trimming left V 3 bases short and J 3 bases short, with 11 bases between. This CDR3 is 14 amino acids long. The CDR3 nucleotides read TGCGCCAGCAGCCAGACTCGACAGCACTATGGCTACACCTTC. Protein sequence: CASSQTRQHYGYTF.

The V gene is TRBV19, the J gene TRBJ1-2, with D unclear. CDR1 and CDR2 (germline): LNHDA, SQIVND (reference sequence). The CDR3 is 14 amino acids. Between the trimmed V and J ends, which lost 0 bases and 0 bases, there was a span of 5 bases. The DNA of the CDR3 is TGTGCCAGTAGTATAGACACTACTAACTATGGCTACACCTTC. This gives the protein CASSIDTTNYGYTF.

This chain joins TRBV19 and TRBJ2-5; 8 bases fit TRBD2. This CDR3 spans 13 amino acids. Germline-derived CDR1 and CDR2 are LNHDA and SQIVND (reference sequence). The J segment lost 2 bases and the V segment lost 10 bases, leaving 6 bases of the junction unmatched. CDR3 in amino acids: CATGGAQQETQYF. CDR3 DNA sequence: TGTGCCACGGGGGGGGCCCAACAAGAGACCCAGTACTTC. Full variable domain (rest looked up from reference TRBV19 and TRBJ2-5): DGGITQSPKYLFRKEGQNVTLSCEQNLNHDAMYWYRQDPGQGLRLIYYSQIVNDFQKGDIAEGYSVSREKKESFPLTVTSAQKNPTAFYLCATGGAQQETQYFGPGTRLLVL.

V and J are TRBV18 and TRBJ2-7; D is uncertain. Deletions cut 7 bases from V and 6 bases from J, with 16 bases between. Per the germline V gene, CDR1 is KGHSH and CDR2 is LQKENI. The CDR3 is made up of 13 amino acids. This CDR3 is CASFRSLDSEQYF. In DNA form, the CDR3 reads TGTGCCAGCTTCCGGAGCTTGGATTCCGAGCAGTACTTC.

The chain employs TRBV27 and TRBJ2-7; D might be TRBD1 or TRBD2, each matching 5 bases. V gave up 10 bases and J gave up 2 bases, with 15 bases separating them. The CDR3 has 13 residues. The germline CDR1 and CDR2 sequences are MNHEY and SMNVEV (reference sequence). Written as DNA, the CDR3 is TGTGCCACCGGGACCGAGGTTGCCTACGAGCAGTACTTC. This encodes CATGTEVAYEQYF.